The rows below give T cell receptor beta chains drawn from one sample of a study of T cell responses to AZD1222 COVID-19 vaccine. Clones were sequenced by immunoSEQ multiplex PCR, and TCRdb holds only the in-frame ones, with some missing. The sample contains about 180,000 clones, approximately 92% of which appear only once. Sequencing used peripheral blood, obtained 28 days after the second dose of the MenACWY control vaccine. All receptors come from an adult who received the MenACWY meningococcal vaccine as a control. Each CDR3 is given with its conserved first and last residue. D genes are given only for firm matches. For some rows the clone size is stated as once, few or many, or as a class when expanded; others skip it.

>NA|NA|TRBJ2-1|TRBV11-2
TGTGCCAGCAGCAATACAGGGTACAATGAGCAGTTCTTC
CASSNTGYNEQFF
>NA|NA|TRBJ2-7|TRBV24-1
TGTGCCACCCTTGGAGACTCTTACGAGCAGTACTTC
CATLGDSYEQYF
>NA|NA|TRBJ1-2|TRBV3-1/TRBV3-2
TGTGCCAGCAGCCAAGACTCTATGGCATATGGCTACACCTTC
CASSQDSMAYGYTF
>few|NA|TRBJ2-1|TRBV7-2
TGTGCCAGCAGCTTAGGAGCCAGTTCCTACAATGAGCAGTTCTTC
CASSLGASSYNEQFF
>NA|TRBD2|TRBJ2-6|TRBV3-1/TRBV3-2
TGTGCCAGCAGCCTTGGGGTAGCGGGTACATCTGGGGCCAACGTCCTGACTTTC
CASSLGVAGTSGANVLTF
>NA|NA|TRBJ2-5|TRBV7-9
TGTGCCAGCAGCTTAGGGTCCCCCTCGGCCCGGGAGACCCAGTACTTC
CASSLGSPSARETQYF
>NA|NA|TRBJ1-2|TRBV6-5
TGTGCCAGCAGTTACTATGGCGGAGTCTATGGCTACACCTTC
CASSYYGGVYGYTF
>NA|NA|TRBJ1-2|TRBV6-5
TGTGCCAGCAGTTACTCTGTCGGAGGGGAAGGCTACACCTTC
CASSYSVGGEGYTF
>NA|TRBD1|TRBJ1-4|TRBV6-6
TGTGCCAGCAGTTCAGGGGGCGCGGGAGAAAAACTGTTTTTT
CASSSGGAGEKLFF
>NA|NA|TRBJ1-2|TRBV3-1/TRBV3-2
TGTGCCAGCAGCCAAGATGCCGGCCTCCGTGGCTACACCTTC
CASSQDAGLRGYTF
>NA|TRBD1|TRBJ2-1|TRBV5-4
TGTGCCAGCAGCATCGGGACAGGGCGGTCGGGTGAGCAGTTCTTC
CASSIGTGRSGEQFF
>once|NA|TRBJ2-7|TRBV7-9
TGTGCCAGCAGCTTGGGACTCCTGGACGAGCAGTACTTC
CASSLGLLDEQYF
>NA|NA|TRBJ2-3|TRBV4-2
TGTGCCAGCAGCCAAGCAGTAGCATCGGCAGATACGCAGTATTTT
CASSQAVASADTQYF
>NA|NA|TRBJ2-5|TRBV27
TGTGCCAGCAGTTTGACAGTCCAGCACCAGGGGACCCAGTACTTC
CASSLTVQHQGTQYF
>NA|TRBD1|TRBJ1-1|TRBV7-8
TGTGCCAGCAGCTTAGAGACAGGGGGGGCTGAAGCTTTCTTT
CASSLETGGAEAFF
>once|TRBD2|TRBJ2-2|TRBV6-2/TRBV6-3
TGTGCCAGCAGTCTCCTACCGGGACTATCGAACACCGGGGAGCTGTTTTTT
CASSLLPGLSNTGELFF
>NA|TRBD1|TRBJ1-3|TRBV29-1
TGCAGCGCTGGACAGGGGGCGCACAACACCATATATTTT
CSAGQGAHNTIYF
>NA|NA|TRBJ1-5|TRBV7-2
TGTGCCAGCAGCCACTCGGGGCATAGCAATCAGCCCCAGCATTTT
CASSHSGHSNQPQHF
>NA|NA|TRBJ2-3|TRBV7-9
TGTGCCAGCAGCTTACGACAGTACACAGATACGCAGTATTTT
CASSLRQYTDTQYF
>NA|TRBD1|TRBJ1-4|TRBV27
TGTGCCAGCGGGGGAGGCGGGACAGGGAATGAAAAACTGTTTTTT
CASGGGGTGNEKLFF
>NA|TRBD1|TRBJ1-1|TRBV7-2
TGTGCCAGCAGCTACCGGGACAGGGAATCCGAAGCTTTCTTT
CASSYRDRESEAFF
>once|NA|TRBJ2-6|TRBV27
TGTGCCAGCAGTTTATCGGCCGGAAGGCTCCGGGCCAACGTCCTGACTTTC
CASSLSAGRLRANVLTF
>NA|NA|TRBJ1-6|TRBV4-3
TGCGCCAGCAGCCAAGGAAGGAAAGAAAATTCACCCCTCCACTTT
CASSQGRKENSPLHF
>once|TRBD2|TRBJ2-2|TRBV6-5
TGTGCCAGCAGTTTCAGCGGGGCCACCGGGGAGCTGTTTTTT
CASSFSGATGELFF
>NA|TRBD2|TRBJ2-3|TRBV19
TGTGCCAGTAGGGGACTAGCAGATACGCAGTATTTT
CASRGLADTQYF
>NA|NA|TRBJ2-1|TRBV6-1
TGTGCCAGCAGTGACACCTACCGAGAGCAGTTCTTC
CASSDTYREQFF
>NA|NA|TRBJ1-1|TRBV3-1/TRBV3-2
TGTGCCAGCAGCCTTACAGGTCCTCGAAACACTGAAGCTTTCTTT
CASSLTGPRNTEAFF
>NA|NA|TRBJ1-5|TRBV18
TGTGCCAGCTCACAAGCCAGATTTCAGCCCCAGCATTTT
CASSQARFQPQHF
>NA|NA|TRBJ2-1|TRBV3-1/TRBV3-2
TGTGCCAGCAGCCAAGAACGGGCCAGGGTGGTCAATGAGCAGTTCTTC
CASSQERARVVNEQFF
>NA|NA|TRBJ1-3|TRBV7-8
TGTGCCAGCAGCTTAGGCAGGGGTGGAAACACCATATATTTT
CASSLGRGGNTIYF
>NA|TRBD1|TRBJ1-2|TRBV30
TGTGCCTGGACCCCAGGGGGTTACTATGGCTACACCTTC
CAWTPGGYYGYTF
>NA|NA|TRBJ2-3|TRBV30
TGTGCCTGGAGCTTAGGTCCCACTTCTTCCACGCAGTATTTT
CAWSLGPTSSTQYF
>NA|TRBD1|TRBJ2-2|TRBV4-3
TGCGCCAGCACTCTACAGGGGGTCAACACCGGGGAGCTGTTTTTT
CASTLQGVNTGELFF
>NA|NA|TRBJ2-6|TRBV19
TGTGCCAGTAGTCATCAGGGTTCTGGGGCCAACGTCCTGACTTTC
CASSHQGSGANVLTF
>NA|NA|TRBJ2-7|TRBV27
TGTGCCAGCAGTTTAAGCCGGGATGCCTACGAGCAGTACTTC
CASSLSRDAYEQYF
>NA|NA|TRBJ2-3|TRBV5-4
TGTGCCAGCAGCCCGAGCGGTCTCACAGATACGCAGTATTTT
CASSPSGLTDTQYF
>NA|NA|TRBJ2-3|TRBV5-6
TGTGCCAGTTCCCCCGGGGGGCCAGCTGATACGCAGTATTTT
CASSPGGPADTQYF
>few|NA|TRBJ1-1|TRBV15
TGTGCCACCAGCAGGGAACAGGGTGTGGGCACTGAAGCTTTCTTT
CATSREQGVGTEAFF
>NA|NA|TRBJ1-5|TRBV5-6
TGTGCCAGCAGCTTCGCGGGGGGCAATCAGCCCCAGCATTTT
CASSFAGGNQPQHF
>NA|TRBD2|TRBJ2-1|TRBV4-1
TGCGCCAGCGTCGCCGGGGGGGCCTTTCAGTATGAGCAGTTCTTC
CASVAGGAFQYEQFF
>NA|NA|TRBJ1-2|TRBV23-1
TGCGCCAGCCTACGGGGACATCGGCCTAGTGGCTACACCTTC
CASLRGHRPSGYTF
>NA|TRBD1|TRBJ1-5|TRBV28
TGTGCCAGCAGTGCACCGGGACAGGCAACACAGGTTAGCAATCAGCCCCAGCATTTT
CASSAPGQATQVSNQPQHF
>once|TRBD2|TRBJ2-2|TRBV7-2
TGTGCCAGCAGCTCGCTGCGGACTAGCGGGGGGGCCCATAGGGAGCTGTTTTTT
CASSSLRTSGGAHRELFF
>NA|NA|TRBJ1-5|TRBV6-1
TGTGCCAGCAGTGACCAGTTTCCTAGCAATCAGCCCCAGCATTTT
CASSDQFPSNQPQHF
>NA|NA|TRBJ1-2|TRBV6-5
TGTGCCAGCAGTTACTCCCCCGGCGGGGGCTACACCTTC
CASSYSPGGGYTF
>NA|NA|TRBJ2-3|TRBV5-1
TGCGCCAGCAGCTTGATGGCTTCTGCAGATACGCAGTATTTT
CASSLMASADTQYF